This entry lists 25 T cell receptor beta chains sequenced from one sample in a study of blood T cell repertoires in COVID-19. The assay was immunoSEQ multiplex PCR, and TCRdb's table has in-frame clones only and misses some. The sample has over 75,000 clones, 65% to 80% seen once. The material sequenced was peripheral blood. The receptors derive from a man in his 70s with acute or convalescent COVID-19.

This chain uses TRBV5-1 with TRBJ2-2; D might be TRBD2 (7 bases). Trimming took 4 bases from V and 6 from J, leaving 13 bases between them. CDR1 SGHRS and CDR2 YFSETQ come from the germline V gene. This CDR3 region has 14 residues. The CDR3 DNA follows: TGCGCCAGCAGCGCGGGGGCGGGTTCCGGGGAGCTGTTTTTT. As protein: CASSAGAGSGELFF.

The V and J genes are TRBV19 and TRBJ1-4; 7 bases line up with TRBD1. The germline gives CDR1 LNHDA, CDR2 SQIVND (reference sequence). Trimming took 5 bases from V and 5 from J; bases not matched to a gene: 11. This CDR3 is built from 16 residues. The CDR3 nucleotides read TGTGCCAGTAGTTCTTTGCCCGGGACAGAGAATGAAAAACTGTTTTTT. It is translated as CASSSLPGTENEKLFF.

The genes are TRBV11-2 and TRBJ2-2; D is ambiguous. Germline V CDR1 and CDR2: SGHAT, FQNNGV. Trimming took off 1 base at V and 5 bases at J, with 8 bases between the two ends. This CDR3 has 14 residues. This CDR3 reads CASSLGSHTGELFF. The CDR3 DNA reads TGTGCCAGCAGCTTAGGGAGCCATACCGGGGAGCTGTTTTTT.

This sequence joins TRBV3-1 (or the pseudogene TRBV3-2) and TRBJ2-3, with 8 bases aligning to TRBD2. The CDR3 runs 18 residues. Germline V lookup: CDR1 LGHDT, CDR2 YNNKEL (reference sequence). V dropped 4 bases and J dropped 0; count of bases not matched to a gene: 12. The CDR3 nucleotides read TGTGCCAGCAGCCTCTGGACTCAAGCGGGGGCGAGCACAGATACGCAGTATTTT. Protein: CASSLWTQAGASTDTQYF.

CDR3 sequence (DNA): TGTGCCAGCACGGAGACAGTACAAGAGACCCAGTACTTC. Its translation is CASTETVQETQYF. The chain has TRBV28 and TRBJ2-5, with D perhaps TRBD1 (5 bases). Trimming removed 7 bases at V and 2 bases at J, with 11 bases between. This CDR3 region has 13 residues. Germline V lookup: CDR1 MDHEN, CDR2 SYDVKM. Based on the CDR3 plus reference TRBV28 and TRBJ2-5, the full variable domain is DVKVTQSSRYLVKRTGEKVFLECVQDMDHENMFWYRQDPGLGLRLIYFSYDVKMKEKGDIPEGYSVSREKKERFSLILESASTNQTSMYLCASTETVQETQYFGPGTRLLVL.

This clone has only one observation. The chain links TRBV13 to TRBJ2-3, with D unclear. Trimming removed 2 bases from V and 5 bases from J, with 11 bases in between. Germline CDR1 reads PRHDT; CDR2 reads FYEKMQ (reference sequence). This CDR3 region has 14 residues. The CDR3 nucleotides read TGTGCCAGCAGCTTAAAAGCACCGGGAGATACGCAGTATTTT. Translating gives CASSLKAPGDTQYF. The complete variable domain, with remaining parts taken from reference TRBV13 and TRBJ2-3, reads AAGVIQSPRHLIKEKRETATLKCYPIPRHDTVYWYQQGPGQDPQFLISFYEKMQSDKGSIPDRFSAQQFSDYHSELNMSSLELGDSALYFCASSLKAPGDTQYFGPGTRLTVL.

The chain employs TRBV5-3 and TRBJ2-4; 11 nucleotides match TRBD2. TRBV5-3 is identified as an open reading frame with a role that is uncertain. The CDR3 contains 17 residues. With 4 bases clipped from V and 5 bases from J, the junction kept 11 bases outside the gene matches. The CDR3 loop is CARSPRTSGFRENIQYF. CDR3 in DNA: TGTGCCAGAAGCCCTAGGACTAGCGGGTTTCGGGAAAACATTCAGTACTTC.

This chain connects TRBV2 to TRBJ2-1; no definite D call. The CDR3 has 14 amino acids. Trimming removed 8 bases at V and 0 bases at J, with 11 bases between. Germline V gives CDR1 SNHLY, CDR2 FYNNEI. CDR3 DNA sequence: TGTGCCAGCCTCCTACGAACCTCCTACAATGAGCAGTTCTTC. Amino acid sequence: CASLLRTSYNEQFF.

V gene TRBV29-1 combines with J gene TRBJ2-7; 10 positions match TRBD1. The CDR3 contains 14 residues. Losses at the gene ends were 1 base for V and 5 bases for J; bases not matched to a gene: 5. Germline CDR1 is SQVTM and CDR2 is ANQGSEA. The CDR3 DNA is TGCAGCGTTGAAGCCTTAGGGACAGGGGACGAGCAGTACTTC. This gives the protein CSVEALGTGDEQYF.

The chain couples TRBV19 to TRBJ2-1; D is perhaps TRBD2 (6 bases). From germline, CDR1 is LNHDA and CDR2 SQIVND (reference sequence). V was shortened by 6 bases and J by 7 bases, with 22 bases between the two germline ends. The CDR3 length is 16 residues. The CDR3 sequence: CASSIPSGLIGNEQFF. The CDR3 bases are TGTGCCAGTAGCATCCCCTCGGGACTTATAGGGAATGAGCAGTTCTTC.

The chain couples TRBV7-9 to TRBJ1-3, with a tentative D call TRBD1 (6 bases). The CDR3 extends over 14 amino acids. From germline, CDR1 is SEHNR and CDR2 FQNEAQ (reference sequence). The V gene lost 5 bases and the J gene lost 4 bases, with 12 bases spanning the gap. The CDR3 loop reads CASSRTGLGNTIYF. The CDR3, as DNA: TGTGCCAGCAGCAGAACAGGGTTGGGAAACACCATATATTTT.

The chain links TRBV5-5 to TRBJ1-1; D gene uncertain. The CDR3 has 14 amino acids. The germline CDR1 and CDR2 sequences are SGHKS and YYEKEE (reference sequence). Trimming removed 1 base at V and 1 base at J, with 8 bases between. CDR3 protein: CASSLLSGNTEAFF. CDR3 in DNA: TGTGCCAGCAGCTTGTTATCCGGGAACACTGAAGCTTTCTTT.

This sequence joins TRBV2 and TRBJ1-5; TRBD1 agrees at 11 bases. V lost 6 bases and J lost 6; bases outside the gene matches: 4. This CDR3 spans 14 amino acids. In germline, CDR1 is SNHLY, CDR2 FYNNEI. The CDR3 DNA follows: TGTGCCAGCAGACAAGGGACAGGGGGTCAGCCCCAGCATTTT. Residues: CASRQGTGGQPQHF.

This clone has a handful of counts. This chain links TRBV7-3 with TRBJ2-1, with 8 bases that match TRBD2. The CDR3 has 15 amino acids. V was pared by 7 bases and J by 9 bases, with 14 bases of the junction left unmatched. CDR1 is SGHTA and CDR2 is FQGTGA in the germline V gene. The chain's CDR3 is CASTQTGGPASEQFF. CDR3 sequence (DNA): TGTGCCAGCACCCAGACGGGGGGGCCTGCTAGTGAGCAGTTCTTC. The whole variable domain, filled in from reference TRBV7-3 and TRBJ2-1, reads GAGVSQTPSNKVTEKGKYVELRCDPISGHTALYWYRQSLGQGPEFLIYFQGTGAADDSGLPNDRFFAVRPEGSVSTLKIQRTERGDSAVYLCASTQTGGPASEQFFGPGTRLTVL.

The chain combines TRBV28 with TRBJ1-5; TRBD1 might be the D (5 bases). This CDR3 contains 15 residues. Per the germline V gene, CDR1 is MDHEN and CDR2 is SYDVKM. V gave up 3 bases and J gave up 5 bases, with 14 bases separating them. The chain's CDR3 is CASSFGPQGDQPQHF. CDR3 bases: TGTGCCAGCAGTTTTGGTCCGCAGGGCGATCAGCCCCAGCATTTT.

The chain employs TRBV18 and TRBJ2-7; unclear D gene. The CDR3 extends over 14 amino acids. V lost 5 bases, J lost 2 bases, and 13 bases lay in between. Germline V gene sequence: CDR1 KGHSH, CDR2 LQKENI. CDR3 nucleotides: TGTGCCAGCTCAACAACCGACAACCCCTACGAGCAGTACGTC. Encoded protein: CASSTTDNPYEQYV.

This chain connects TRBV11-2 to TRBJ2-2; no firm D call. The CDR3 extends over 14 amino acids. The germline gives CDR1 SGHAT, CDR2 FQNNGV. The V end was cut by 2 bases, the J end by 4 bases, with 8 bases between. This chain's CDR3 is CASSLFEFTGELFF. The CDR3 DNA reads as TGTGCCAGCAGCTTATTTGAGTTCACCGGGGAGCTGTTTTTT.

The V and J genes are TRBV5-8 and TRBJ2-5, with TRBD1 matching 10 bases. The germline V gene encodes CDR1 SGHTS and CDR2 YDEGEE. The CDR3 is 15 amino acids. The junction had 3 bases not matched to a gene; V was cut back by 0 bases and J by 4 bases. The CDR3 DNA follows: TGTGCCAGCAGCTTGGCGACAGGGGGCTTAGAGACCCAGTACTTC. It specifies CASSLATGGLETQYF.

This chain connects TRBV3-1 (or the pseudogene TRBV3-2) to TRBJ2-5, with 8 bases identical to TRBD2. V trimming: 4 bases; J trimming: 4 bases; junction bases outside the gene matches: 5. The CDR3 contains 14 residues. Germline CDR1 LGHDT, CDR2 YNNKEL (reference sequence). Here the CDR3 reads CASSRPGGVETQYF. DNA of the CDR3: TGTGCCAGCAGCCGTCCGGGGGGGGTAGAGACCCAGTACTTC.

The CDR3 region is CASSHQDRGGVELFF. The CDR3 nucleotides are TGTGCCAGCAGCCATCAGGACAGGGGTGGGGTGGAACTGTTTTTT. The V and J genes are TRBV3-1 (or the pseudogene TRBV3-2) and TRBJ1-4; 9 bases are shared with TRBD1. Germline-derived CDR1 and CDR2 are LGHDT and YNNKEL (reference sequence). The junction had 11 bases not matched to a gene; V was cut back by 3 bases and J by 12 bases. This CDR3 is 15 amino acids long.

This chain connects TRBV7-9 to TRBJ1-2; possibly TRBD1 for D (6 bases). CDR1 is SEHNR, CDR2 FQNEAQ, per germline (reference sequence). The CDR3 contains 15 residues. V was trimmed by 2 bases and J by 2 bases, leaving 12 bases between them. The CDR3 spells CASSLTNRANYGYTF. Written as DNA, the CDR3 is TGTGCCAGCAGCTTAACGAACAGGGCGAACTATGGCTACACCTTC.

V is TRBV4-1 and J is TRBJ2-3, with 8 bases that match TRBD1. V dropped 0 bases and J dropped 3; count of bases not matched to a gene: 2. The CDR3 consists of 15 residues. Germline loops: CDR1 MGHRA, CDR2 YSYEKL. The CDR3 loop is CASSQEHRGTDTQYF. The CDR3 DNA follows: TGCGCCAGCAGCCAAGAGCACAGGGGGACAGATACGCAGTATTTT.

The V call is TRBV3-1 (or the pseudogene TRBV3-2), the J call TRBJ1-1, with D unclear. V gave up 0 bases and J gave up 0 bases, with 5 bases separating them. This CDR3 is built from 14 residues. The germline gives CDR1 LGHDT, CDR2 YNNKEL (reference sequence). The CDR3 loop reads CASSQDSLNTEAFF. CDR3 sequence (DNA): TGTGCCAGCAGCCAAGACAGTCTGAACACTGAAGCTTTCTTT.

The chain employs TRBV3-1 (or the pseudogene TRBV3-2) and TRBJ2-5; D remains ambiguous. This CDR3 spans 15 amino acids. Per the germline V gene, CDR1 is LGHDT and CDR2 is YNNKEL (reference sequence). V lost 1 base and J 5 bases, leaving 14 bases between the germline ends. As DNA, the CDR3 is TGTGCCAGCAGCCAAGGACGCATAGCTCGGGAGACCCAGTACTTC. It encodes CASSQGRIARETQYF.

In this sample, this clone turned up once. The chain is built from TRBV19 and TRBJ2-3, with D perhaps matching TRBD1 (5 bases). V was trimmed by 2 bases and J by 0 bases, leaving 6 bases between them. Per germline, CDR1 LNHDA and CDR2 SQIVND (reference sequence). This CDR3 is built from 14 residues. CDR3 sequence (DNA): TGTGCCAGTAGTATACGACAGAGCACAGATACGCAGTATTTT. This codes for CASSIRQSTDTQYF.